This T cell receptor (beta chain) was profiled in a study of blood T cell repertoires in COVID-19. This clone showed up just a few times. Original methodology: Estimated nucleated cell counts came from reference gene primer amplification. Generated by immunoSEQ multiplex PCR, the TCRdb table keeps only in-frame clones and is missing some. That table supplies the V and J calls and clone size; D and trimming were determined from the DNA. Here the sample spans fewer than 250,000 clones, approximately 85% being singletons. V lost 4 bases, J lost 2 bases, and 6 bases lay in between. The CDR3 extends over 12 amino acids. Germline assignment: CDR1 SGHRS and CDR2 YFSETQ.

Sequenced: peripheral blood. The sequence was collected from a woman in her 70s with active or convalescent COVID-19. This chain links TRBV5-1 with TRBJ1-2; D might be TRBD1 (5 bases). The DNA for the CDR3 is TGCGCCAGCAGCCCAGGGAACTATGGCTACACCTTC. This codes for CASSPGNYGYTF.